These 27 T cell receptor beta chains were sequenced from one sample in a study of regulatory T cells in long-lasting Graves disease. To make TCR beta libraries, researchers used iRepertoire HTBI primers and Arm-PCR of CDR3 regions. Via MiXCR, TCRdb re-called the multiplex PCR reads, giving one row per CDR3 protein. The sample lists approximately 350,000 distinct CDR3 sequences, 16% occurring once. Stated time point: newly diagnosed GD, antithyroid drugs for less than 3 months. Extracted PBMC RNA gave rise to the TCR library. These data also featured in a second study, about T cells in Graves' hyperthyroidism and ophthalmopathy.

The sample consisted of peripheral blood mononuclear cells (PBMCs), taken at new diagnosis, from a patient treated with antithyroid drugs. All receptors derive from a man in his forties with Graves disease.

This clonotype was seen ten or more times. The rearrangement uses TRBV7-9 and TRBJ2-3; no definite D call. From germline, CDR1 is SEHNR and CDR2 FQNEAQ (reference sequence). The CDR3 spans 12 residues. Trimming pared 5 bases from V and 13 bases from J, leaving 16 bases between. The CDR3 spells CASSPNAVMKYF. Here the CDR3 DNA reads TGTGCCAGCAGCCCCAATGCAGTGATGAAGTATTTT.

This clonotype was observed at least ten times. The V gene is TRBV5-1, the J gene TRBJ2-7; 7 bases match TRBD1. The germline V gene has CDR1 SGHRS and CDR2 YFSETQ. Trimming removed 3 bases from V and 5 bases from J; junction bases left unmatched: 8. CDR3 size: 14 residues. The CDR3 reads CASSSTGASNEQYF. The CDR3, as DNA: TGCGCCAGCAGCTCAACAGGGGCAAGTAACGAGCAGTACTTC.

A few counts support this clonotype. This likely stems from a read error, as it lies one base from a far larger clone. The chain carries TRBV11-2 and TRBJ2-1, with TRBD2 matching over 7 bases. The J segment lost 9 bases and the V segment lost 3 bases, leaving 8 bases of the junction unmatched. The CDR3 runs 14 residues. Per the germline V gene, CDR1 is SGHAT and CDR2 is FQNNGV. The CDR3: CASSFSGGTGEQFF. The CDR3 DNA reads TGTGCCAGCAGCTTTTCCGGGGGGACCGGTGAGCAGTTCTTC.

The CDR3 sequence is CASSQGLAGFTGELFF. DNA for the CDR3: TGTGCCAGCAGCCAAGGACTAGCGGGGTTCACCGGGGAGCTGTTTTTT. The V gene is TRBV3-1, the J gene TRBJ2-2; 11 positions agree with TRBD2. V was pared by 1 base and J by 4 bases, with 2 bases of the junction left unmatched. The CDR3 runs to 16 residues. CDR1 LGHDT and CDR2 YNNKEL come from the germline V gene (reference sequence). The full variable domain, in which reference TRBV3-1 and TRBJ2-2 provide the parts outside the CDR3, is DTAVSQTPKYLVTQMGNDKSIKCEQNLGHDTMYWYKQDSKKFLKIMFSYNNKELIINETVPNRFSPKSPDKAHLNLHINSLELGDSAVYFCASSQGLAGFTGELFFGEGSRLTVL.

This clonotype was detected ten times or more. The V call is TRBV20-1, the J call TRBJ1-5; D is perhaps TRBD1 (6 bases). The germline V gene encodes CDR1 DFQATT and CDR2 SNEGSKA (reference sequence). The CDR3 totals 17 residues. Trimming pared 6 bases from V and 4 bases from J, leaving 25 bases between. CDR3 bases: TGCAGTGCACCTAAGCCGGGGGCCCTCGGACGGAATCAGCCCCAGCATTTT. This encodes CSAPKPGALGRNQPQHF.

The sample holds many counts of this clonotype. J is TRBJ2-7 and V is TRBV4-3; D is unclear. Germline CDR1 reads LGHNA; CDR2 reads YSLEER. The CDR3 runs 15 residues. V was clipped by 0 bases and J by 3 bases, with 12 bases between them. The CDR3 reads CASSQDYGFRYEQYF. The CDR3 DNA sequence: TGCGCCAGCAGCCAAGATTACGGGTTTCGCTACGAGCAGTACTTC.

There are many counts of this clonotype. The J gene is TRBJ2-3, the V gene TRBV15; tentatively, D is TRBD2 (5 bases). The V end lost 1 base, the J end lost 6 bases, and 17 bases lay between the germline ends. Germline V lookup: CDR1 LNHNV, CDR2 YYDKDF (reference sequence). This CDR3 spans 16 amino acids. The CDR3 DNA sequence: TGTGCCACCAGCAGAGTGACGGGATTCCCCCCCGATACGCAGTATTTT. Its protein product is CATSRVTGFPPDTQYF.

At least ten counts were recorded for this clonotype. The chain has TRBV6-1 and TRBJ2-7; 9 bases map to TRBD1. Losses at the gene ends were 8 bases for V and 1 base for J; bases not matched to a gene: 12. Germline-derived CDR1 and CDR2 are MNHNS and SASEGT. The length of the CDR3 is 16 residues. CDR3: CASFLRGGTGSYEQYF. The CDR3 nucleotides read TGTGCCAGCTTTCTCAGGGGTGGGACAGGGTCCTACGAGCAGTACTTC.

The table lists this clonotype with many counts. The rearrangement links TRBV11-2 to TRBJ2-5; D is ambiguous. Trimming stripped 1 base from V and 2 bases from J, with 11 bases between. Germline assignment: CDR1 SGHAT and CDR2 FQNNGV. This CDR3 spans 15 amino acids. The CDR3 bases are TGTGCCAGCAGCTTAGGTGTGGCAGCTCAAGAGACCCAGTACTTC. Its protein product is CASSLGVAAQETQYF.

The sample holds a few counts of this clonotype. This chain joins TRBV5-1 and TRBJ1-2; weak D call: TRBD1 (5 bases). Trimming shortened V by 6 bases and J by 2 bases, and 14 bases separated the two germline ends. The germline CDR1 and CDR2 sequences are SGHRS and YFSETQ. The CDR3 contains 14 residues. The CDR3 DNA follows: TGCGCCAGCAACGAAGACGGGACGAACTATGGCTACACCTTC. Protein product: CASNEDGTNYGYTF.

This clonotype was seen a few times. The chain joins TRBV5-6 to TRBJ1-4, with 8 bases aligning to TRBD1. Trimming took 4 bases from V and 5 from J; bases not matched to a gene: 7. CDR1 is SGHDT and CDR2 is YYEEEE in the germline V gene. The CDR3 loop spans 15 amino acids. CDR3 sequence (DNA): TGTGCCAGCAGCGACGGGACAGGTGGGAATGAAAAACTGTTTTTT. Amino acids: CASSDGTGGNEKLFF.

The sample holds many counts of this clonotype. The V and J genes are TRBV18 and TRBJ2-2, with a possible D match to TRBD1 (6 bases). Germline assignment: CDR1 KGHSH and CDR2 LQKENI. Deletions cut 3 bases from V and 2 bases from J, with 13 bases between. This CDR3 is 16 amino acids long. This chain's CDR3 is CASSPWDTVNTGELFF. The DNA of the CDR3 is TGTGCCAGCTCACCGTGGGACACCGTTAACACCGGGGAGCTGTTTTTT.

V gene TRBV4-2 combines with J gene TRBJ2-2; D is perhaps TRBD2 (7 bases). From germline, CDR1 is LGHNA and CDR2 YNFKEQ. This CDR3 has 16 residues. Trimming removed 2 bases from V and 4 bases from J, with 14 bases in between. CDR3: CASSQLRGRVTGELFF. As DNA, the CDR3 is TGTGCCAGCAGCCAACTGCGGGGGCGGGTCACCGGGGAGCTGTTTTTT.

There are a few counts of this clonotype. This chain uses TRBV6-2 or TRBV6-3 with TRBJ2-3; maybe TRBD1 (5 bases). The CDR3 has 15 residues. The germline gives CDR1 MNHEY, CDR2 SVGEGT. V shed 8 bases and J shed 3 bases, with 18 bases lying between them. The CDR3 loop reads CASLGKGRGTDTQYF. The CDR3 DNA reads TGTGCCAGCCTTGGAAAGGGGCGCGGAACAGATACGCAGTATTTT.

The V and J genes are TRBV29-1 and TRBJ1-5; D is ambiguous. CDR3 length: 15 residues. Trimming shortened V by 7 bases and J by 2 bases, and 18 bases separated the two germline ends. Looked up from germline, CDR1 is SQVTM and CDR2 is ANQGSEA. For the CDR3, the DNA is TGCAGCGCATCGGATGGGCTATTGGGCAATCAGCCCCAGCATTTT. Amino acid sequence: CSASDGLLGNQPQHF.

Only one count was recorded for this clonotype. The V and J genes are TRBV18 and TRBJ1-2; 8 bases fit TRBD1. Unmatched junction bases numbered 7, after V lost 3 bases and J lost 7 bases. In germline, CDR1 is KGHSH, CDR2 LQKENI. This CDR3 is 14 amino acids long. The CDR3 here is CASSPIGTGSGYTF. CDR3 nucleotides: TGTGCCAGCTCACCGATAGGGACAGGCTCTGGCTACACCTTC.

This clonotype was seen ten or more times. V and J are TRBV28 and TRBJ2-7; D is perhaps TRBD1 (6 bases). Trimming shortened V by 5 bases and J by 0 bases, and 14 bases separated the two germline ends. Germline CDR1 MDHEN, CDR2 SYDVKM. CDR3 size: 15 residues. CDR3 nucleotide sequence: TGTGCCAGCAGTCCTCCCACAGGGAACTCCTACGAGCAGTACTTC. Encoded protein: CASSPPTGNSYEQYF.

Note on this clonotype: A read error may be the cause here, since a much bigger clone is one base away. The conserved phenylalanine or tryptophan is not found at the CDR3 terminus, so this likely reflects a read error. The chain uses TRBV28 and TRBJ2-7, with a weak D call TRBD1 (6 bases). Per the germline V gene, CDR1 is MDHEN and CDR2 is SYDVKM. V lost 5 bases to trimming and J lost 5 bases, with 13 bases between them. CDR3 size: 13 residues. The DNA for the CDR3 is TGTGCCAGCAGTCCCGGGCCAGGGGACGAGCAGTACTCC. Protein sequence: CASSPGPGDEQYS.

There are a few counts of this clonotype. The rearrangement uses TRBV6-5 and TRBJ1-4; no clear D gene. Germline CDR1 MNHEY, CDR2 SVGAGI. CDR3 length: 15 amino acids. Trimming removed 0 bases at V and 5 bases at J, with 10 bases between. CDR3 protein: CASSYSGRQNEKLFF. The CDR3 region has the DNA TGTGCCAGCAGTTACTCTGGGAGGCAGAATGAAAAACTGTTTTTT.

This clonotype appeared a few times. The gene calls are TRBV9 and TRBJ1-2; D not resolved. The ends were cut back, 3 bases at V and 1 base at J, with 7 bases in the middle. Looked up from germline, CDR1 is SGDLS and CDR2 is YYNGEE. The CDR3 consists of 13 residues. The CDR3 region is CASSASFNYGYTF. CDR3 coding DNA: TGTGCCAGCAGCGCCTCATTTAACTATGGCTACACCTTC. Full variable domain (remainder filled in from reference TRBV9 and TRBJ1-2): DSGVTQTPKHLITATGQRVTLRCSPRSGDLSVYWYQQSLDQGLQFLIQYYNGEERAKGNILERFSAQQFPDLHSELNLSSLELGDSALYFCASSASFNYGYTFGSGTRLTVV.

This clonotype was picked up many times. This chain links TRBV18 with TRBJ1-4; 8 bases agree with TRBD1. V lost 8 bases to trimming and J lost 8 bases; unmatched junction nucleotides: 10. CDR1 and CDR2 (germline): KGHSH, LQKENI. This CDR3 contains 14 residues. The CDR3 bases are TGTGCCAGCGGCACCCGGACAGGGTTCGAAAAACTGTTTTTT. Amino acids: CASGTRTGFEKLFF.

The V and J genes are TRBV9 and TRBJ2-5, with 9 bases lining up with TRBD2. The CDR3 length is 16 residues. After removal of 2 bases from V and 1 base from J, the junction contained 6 bases not matched to a gene. The germline gives CDR1 SGDLS, CDR2 YYNGEE. The CDR3 DNA sequence: TGTGCCAGCAGCGTCTCCCTAGCGGGGATCCAAGAGACCCAGTACTTC. Its translation is CASSVSLAGIQETQYF.

The chain joins TRBV3-1 to TRBJ2-1, with D possibly matching TRBD2 (6 bases). Germline V gene lookup returns CDR1 LGHDT and CDR2 YNNKEL (reference sequence). The CDR3 consists of 13 residues. Trimming removed 4 bases from V and 7 bases from J, with 11 bases in between. As DNA, the CDR3 is TGTGCCAGCAGCCGTCGAGGGAGGAATGAGCAGTTCTTC. As protein: CASSRRGRNEQFF.

Worth noting for this clonotype: A far larger clone is just one base off, so this is likely a read error. The chain has TRBV19 and TRBJ2-3; 10 bases are shared with TRBD1. Gene TRBJ2-1 matches the end of the DNA better, so the J call may be wrong. Looked up from germline, CDR1 is LNHDA and CDR2 is SQIVND (reference sequence). The CDR3 has 15 amino acids. DNA of the CDR3: TGTGCCAGCAGACCCGACAGGGGGCGCCGCTCCGAGCAGTTCTTC. This translates into CASRPDRGRRSEQFF.

The table lists this clonotype with many counts. This chain links TRBV18 with TRBJ1-3; possibly TRBD1 for D (5 bases). CDR1 is KGHSH, CDR2 LQKENI, per germline. V shed 2 bases and J shed 0 bases, with 17 bases lying between them. The CDR3 is 18 residues long. CDR3 nucleotide sequence: TGTGCCAGCTCACCAATCGCAGGGTACTTAAGCTCTGGAAACACCATATATTTT. It is translated as CASSPIAGYLSSGNTIYF.

The chain employs TRBV27 and TRBJ2-1, with TRBD2 matching 15 bases. CDR1 is MNHEY, CDR2 SMNVEV, per germline (reference sequence). This CDR3 has 17 amino acids. Trimming removed 4 bases from V and 2 bases from J; junction bases left unmatched: 3. CDR3 coding DNA: TGTGCCAGCAGTTCCCGGACTAGCGGGGGGGCCTACAATGAGCAGTTCTTC. It codes for CASSSRTSGGAYNEQFF.

This clonotype occurred a few times. The V and J genes are TRBV12-3 or TRBV12-4 and TRBJ2-5; TRBD1 matches 8 bases. V dropped 6 bases and J dropped 5; count of bases not matched to a gene: 17. CDR3 length: 17 residues. The CDR3 nucleotides read TGTGCCAGCAGCTCTTTCCGGGGCAGGGGGCAAACGGAGACCCAGTACTTC. It is translated as CASSSFRGRGQTETQYF.